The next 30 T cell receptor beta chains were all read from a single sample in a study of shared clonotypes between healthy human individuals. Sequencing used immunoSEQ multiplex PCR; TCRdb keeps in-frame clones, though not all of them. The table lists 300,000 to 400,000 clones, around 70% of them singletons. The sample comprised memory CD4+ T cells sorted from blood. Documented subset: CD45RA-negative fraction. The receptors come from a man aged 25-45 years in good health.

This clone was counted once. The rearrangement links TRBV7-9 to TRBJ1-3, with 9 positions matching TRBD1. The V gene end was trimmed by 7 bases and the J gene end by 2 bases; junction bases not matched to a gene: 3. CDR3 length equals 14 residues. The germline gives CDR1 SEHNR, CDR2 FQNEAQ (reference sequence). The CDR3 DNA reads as TGTGCCAGCAAACGGACAGGGGCTGGAAACACCATATATTTT. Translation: CASKRTGAGNTIYF. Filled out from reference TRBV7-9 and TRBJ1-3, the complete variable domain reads DTGVSQNPRHKITKRGQNVTFRCDPISEHNRLYWYRQTLGQGPEFLTYFQNEAQLEKSRLLSDRFSAERPKGSFSTLEIQRTEQGDSAMYLCASKRTGAGNTIYFGEGSWLTVV.

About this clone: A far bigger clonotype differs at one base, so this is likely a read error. This CDR3 reads CASRIEVAVYEQYF. The CDR3 region has the DNA TGCGCCAGCAGGATAGAAGTAGCCGTCTACGAGCAGTACTTC. The chain joins TRBV10-2 to TRBJ2-7; no clear D. Trimming removed 6 bases from V and 3 bases from J, with 15 bases in between. Germline CDR1 is WSHSY and CDR2 is SAAADI. The CDR3 covers 14 residues.

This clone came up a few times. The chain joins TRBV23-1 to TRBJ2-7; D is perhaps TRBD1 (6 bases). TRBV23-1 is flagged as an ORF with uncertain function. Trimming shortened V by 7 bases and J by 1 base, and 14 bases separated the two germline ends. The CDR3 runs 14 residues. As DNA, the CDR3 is TGCGCCAGCAAAAAGGGACAAGAATCCTACGAGCAGTACTTC. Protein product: CASKKGQESYEQYF.

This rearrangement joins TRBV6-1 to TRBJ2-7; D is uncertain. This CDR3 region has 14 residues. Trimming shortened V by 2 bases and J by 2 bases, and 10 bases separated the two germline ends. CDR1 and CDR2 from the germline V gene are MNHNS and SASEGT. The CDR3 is CASSELADTYEQYF. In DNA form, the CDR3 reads TGTGCCAGCAGTGAACTTGCAGATACCTACGAGCAGTACTTC.

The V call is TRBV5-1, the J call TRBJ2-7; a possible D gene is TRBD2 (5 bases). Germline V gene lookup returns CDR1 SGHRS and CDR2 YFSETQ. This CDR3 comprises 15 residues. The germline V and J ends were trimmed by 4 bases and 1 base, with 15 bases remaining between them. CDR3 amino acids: CASSGLPEASYEQYF. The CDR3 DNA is TGCGCCAGCAGCGGACTCCCAGAGGCGTCCTACGAGCAGTACTTC.

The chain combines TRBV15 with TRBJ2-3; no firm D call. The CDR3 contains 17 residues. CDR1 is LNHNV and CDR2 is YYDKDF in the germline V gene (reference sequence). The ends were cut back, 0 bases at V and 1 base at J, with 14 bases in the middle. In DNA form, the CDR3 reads TGTGCCACCAGCAGAGATGGGGTGGCATTAGGCACAGATACGCAGTATTTT. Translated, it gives CATSRDGVALGTDTQYF.

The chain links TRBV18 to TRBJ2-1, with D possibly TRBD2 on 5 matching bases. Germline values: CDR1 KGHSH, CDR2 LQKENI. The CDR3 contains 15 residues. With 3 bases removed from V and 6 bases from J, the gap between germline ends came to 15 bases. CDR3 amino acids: CASSPSASESNEQFF. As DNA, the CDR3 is TGTGCCAGCTCACCTAGCGCATCGGAGAGCAATGAGCAGTTCTTC.

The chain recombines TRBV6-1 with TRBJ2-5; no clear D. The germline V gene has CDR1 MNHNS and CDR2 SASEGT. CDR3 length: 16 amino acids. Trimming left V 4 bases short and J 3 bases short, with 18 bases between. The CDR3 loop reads CASSGAFWVSEETQYF. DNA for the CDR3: TGTGCCAGCAGTGGAGCATTTTGGGTTTCGGAAGAGACCCAGTACTTC.

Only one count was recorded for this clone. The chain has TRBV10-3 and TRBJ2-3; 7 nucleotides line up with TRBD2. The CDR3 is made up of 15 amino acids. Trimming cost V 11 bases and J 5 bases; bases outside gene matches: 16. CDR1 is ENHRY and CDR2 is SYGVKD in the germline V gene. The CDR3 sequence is CAFRMGGSGQDTQYF. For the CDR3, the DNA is TGTGCCTTCCGAATGGGCGGGAGTGGTCAAGATACGCAGTATTTT.

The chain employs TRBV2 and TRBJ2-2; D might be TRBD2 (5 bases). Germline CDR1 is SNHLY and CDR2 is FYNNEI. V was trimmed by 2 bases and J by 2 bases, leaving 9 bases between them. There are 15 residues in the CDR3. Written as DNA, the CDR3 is TGTGCCAGCAGTGAACTAGCAGCCAACACCGGGGAGCTGTTTTTT. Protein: CASSELAANTGELFF.

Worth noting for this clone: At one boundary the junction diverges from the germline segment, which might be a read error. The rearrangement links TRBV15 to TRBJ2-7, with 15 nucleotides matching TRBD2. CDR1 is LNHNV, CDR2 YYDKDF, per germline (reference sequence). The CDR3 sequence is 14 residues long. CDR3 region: CATSDGLAGGGRPF. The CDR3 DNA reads TGTGCCACCAGCGATGGACTAGCGGGAGGGGGTCGTCCCTTC.

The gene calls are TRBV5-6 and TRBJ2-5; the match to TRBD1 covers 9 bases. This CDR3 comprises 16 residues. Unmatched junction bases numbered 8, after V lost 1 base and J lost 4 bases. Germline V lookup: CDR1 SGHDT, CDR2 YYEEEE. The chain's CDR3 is CASSLPAGQGGETQYF. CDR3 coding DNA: TGTGCCAGCAGCTTGCCTGCGGGACAGGGTGGAGAGACCCAGTACTTC.

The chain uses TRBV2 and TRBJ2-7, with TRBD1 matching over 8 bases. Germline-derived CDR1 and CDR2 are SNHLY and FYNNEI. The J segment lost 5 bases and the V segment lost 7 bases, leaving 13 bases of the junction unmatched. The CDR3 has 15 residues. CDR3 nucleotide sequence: TGTGCCAGCACAAGAGGCGGCAGGGGGCAGGACGAGCAGTACTTC. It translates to CASTRGGRGQDEQYF. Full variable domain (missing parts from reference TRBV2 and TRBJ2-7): EPEVTQTPSHQVTQMGQEVILRCVPISNHLYFYWYRQILGQKVEFLVSFYNNEISEKSEIFDDQFSVERPDGSNFTLKIRSTKLEDSAMYFCASTRGGRGQDEQYFGPGTRLTVT.

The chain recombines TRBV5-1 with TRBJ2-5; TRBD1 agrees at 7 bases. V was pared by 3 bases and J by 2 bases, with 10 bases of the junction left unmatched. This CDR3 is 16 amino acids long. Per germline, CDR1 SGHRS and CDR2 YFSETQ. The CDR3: CASSSLGQRGQETQYF. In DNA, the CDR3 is TGCGCCAGCAGCTCGTTGGGACAGAGGGGGCAAGAGACCCAGTACTTC.

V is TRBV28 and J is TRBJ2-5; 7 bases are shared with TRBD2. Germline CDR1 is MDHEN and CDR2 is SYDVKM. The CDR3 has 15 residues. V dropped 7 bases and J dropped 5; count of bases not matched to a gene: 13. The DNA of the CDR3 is TGTGCCAGCAACTCCGGGGCGGGAGCCCTGGAGACCCAGTACTTC. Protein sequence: CASNSGAGALETQYF.

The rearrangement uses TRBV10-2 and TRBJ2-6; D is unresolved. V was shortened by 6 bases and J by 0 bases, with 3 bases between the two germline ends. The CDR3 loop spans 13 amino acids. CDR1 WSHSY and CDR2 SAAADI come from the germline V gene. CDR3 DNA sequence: TGCGCCAGCAGGGACTCTGGGGCCAACGTCCTGACTTTC. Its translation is CASRDSGANVLTF.

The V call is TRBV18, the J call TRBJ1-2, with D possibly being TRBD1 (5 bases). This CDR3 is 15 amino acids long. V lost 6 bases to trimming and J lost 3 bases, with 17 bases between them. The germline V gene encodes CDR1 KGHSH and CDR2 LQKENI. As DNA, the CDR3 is TGTGCCAGCTCGAGCAGGGAGGAAGTCGACTATGGCTACACCTTC. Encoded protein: CASSSREEVDYGYTF.

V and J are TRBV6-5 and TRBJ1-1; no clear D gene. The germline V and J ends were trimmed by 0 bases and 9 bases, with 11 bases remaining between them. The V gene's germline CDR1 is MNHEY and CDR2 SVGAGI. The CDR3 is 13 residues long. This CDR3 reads CASSYSIPPQAFF. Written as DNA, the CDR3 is TGTGCCAGCAGTTACTCGATACCTCCGCAAGCTTTCTTT.

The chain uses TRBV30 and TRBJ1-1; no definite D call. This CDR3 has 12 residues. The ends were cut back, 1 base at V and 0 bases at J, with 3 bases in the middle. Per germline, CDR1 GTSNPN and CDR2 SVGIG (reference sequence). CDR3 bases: TGTGCCTGGAGTGCCCTGAACACTGAAGCTTTCTTT. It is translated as CAWSALNTEAFF.

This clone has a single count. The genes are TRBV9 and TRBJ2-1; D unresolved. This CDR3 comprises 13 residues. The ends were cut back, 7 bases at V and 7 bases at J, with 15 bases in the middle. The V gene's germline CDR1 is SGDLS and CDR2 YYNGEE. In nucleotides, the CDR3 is TGTGCCAGCGGGATTGCCGCTAAAAATGAGCAGTTCTTC. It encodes CASGIAAKNEQFF.

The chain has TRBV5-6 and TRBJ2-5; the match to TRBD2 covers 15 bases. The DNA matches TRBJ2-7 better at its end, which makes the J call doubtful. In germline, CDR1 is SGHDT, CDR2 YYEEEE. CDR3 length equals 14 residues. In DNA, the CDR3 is TGTGCCAGCAGCTGGGGACTAGCGGGAGGCGAGCAGTACTTC. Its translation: CASSWGLAGGEQYF.

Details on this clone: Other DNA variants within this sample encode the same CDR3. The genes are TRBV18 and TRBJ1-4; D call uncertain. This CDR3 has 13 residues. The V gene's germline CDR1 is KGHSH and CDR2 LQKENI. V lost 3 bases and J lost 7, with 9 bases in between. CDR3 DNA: TGTGCCAGCTCACCGAGTGTAGGTGAAAAACTGTTTTTT. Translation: CASSPSVGEKLFF. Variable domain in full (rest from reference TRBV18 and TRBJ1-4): NAGVMQNPRHLVRRRGQEARLRCSPMKGHSHVYWYRQLPEEGLKFMVYLQKENIIDESGMPKERFSAEFPKEGPSILRIQQVVRGDSAAYFCASSPSVGEKLFFGSGTQLSVL.

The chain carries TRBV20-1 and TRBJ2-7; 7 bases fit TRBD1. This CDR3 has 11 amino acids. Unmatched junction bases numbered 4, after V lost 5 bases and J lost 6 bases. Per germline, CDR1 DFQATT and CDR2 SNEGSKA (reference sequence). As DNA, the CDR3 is TGCAGTGCTGACAGGGTGGGCGAGCAGTACTTC. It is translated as CSADRVGEQYF.

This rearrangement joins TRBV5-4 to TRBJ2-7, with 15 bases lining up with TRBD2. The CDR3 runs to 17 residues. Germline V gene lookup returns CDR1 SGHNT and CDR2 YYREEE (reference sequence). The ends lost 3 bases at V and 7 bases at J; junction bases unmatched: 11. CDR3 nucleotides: TGTGCCAGCAGCTCGGCCGGACTAGCGGGAGGGGCGGGGGAGCAGTACTTC. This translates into CASSSAGLAGGAGEQYF.

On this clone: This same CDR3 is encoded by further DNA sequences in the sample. This CDR3 reads CASSHSGRSTGELFF. As DNA, the CDR3 is TGTGCCAGCAGCCATAGCGGGAGAAGCACCGGGGAGCTGTTTTTT. This chain joins TRBV5-4 and TRBJ2-2; 9 nucleotides agree with TRBD2. This CDR3 is built from 15 residues. The V segment lost 4 bases and the J segment 4 bases; nucleotides outside the gene matches: 5. Germline V gene data show CDR1 as SGHNT and CDR2 as YYREEE (reference sequence).

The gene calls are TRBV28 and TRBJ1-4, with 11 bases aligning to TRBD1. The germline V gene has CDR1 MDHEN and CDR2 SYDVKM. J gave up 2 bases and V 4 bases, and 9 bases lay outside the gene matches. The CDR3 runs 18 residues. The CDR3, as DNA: TGTGCCAGCAGTTCTCCGGGACAGGGGGGTAGGACTAATGAAAAACTGTTTTTT. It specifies CASSSPGQGGRTNEKLFF.

This chain's CDR3 is CASCNFKGGLSNQPQHF. The CDR3 DNA sequence: TGTGCCAGTTGCAACTTCAAGGGCGGGCTTAGCAATCAGCCCCAGCATTTT. The rearrangement links TRBV19 to TRBJ1-5; no clear D. The CDR3 sequence is 17 residues long. Germline-derived CDR1 and CDR2 are LNHDA and SQIVND (reference sequence). V was pared by 8 bases and J by 0 bases, with 20 bases between.

The CDR3 sequence is CASSFGQGLRYEQYF. The CDR3, as DNA: TGTGCCAGCAGTTTTGGACAGGGCCTTCGTTACGAGCAGTACTTC. The chain joins TRBV27 to TRBJ2-7; 8 bases are shared with TRBD1. The CDR3 totals 15 residues. CDR1 MNHEY and CDR2 SMNVEV come from the germline V gene (reference sequence). V lost 3 bases and J lost 4; bases outside the gene matches: 8.

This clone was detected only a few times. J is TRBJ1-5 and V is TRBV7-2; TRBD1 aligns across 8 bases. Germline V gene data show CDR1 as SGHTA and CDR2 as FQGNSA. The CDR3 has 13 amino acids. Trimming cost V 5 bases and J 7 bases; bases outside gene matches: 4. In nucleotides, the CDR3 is TGTGCCAGCAGCCCGGACAGGGTGCAGCCCCAGCATTTT. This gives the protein CASSPDRVQPQHF.

The chain's CDR3 is CASRRQGAGTGELFF. Written as DNA, the CDR3 is TGTGCCAGCCGGAGGCAGGGGGCAGGAACCGGGGAGCTGTTTTTT. The V and J genes are TRBV2 and TRBJ2-2, with TRBD1 identical over 8 bases. The CDR3 spans 15 residues. Per the germline V gene, CDR1 is SNHLY and CDR2 is FYNNEI. V was clipped by 8 bases and J by 5 bases; unmatched bases: 10.